This entry lists 17 T cell receptor beta chains sequenced from one sample in a study of shared clonotypes between healthy human individuals. The protocol was immunoSEQ multiplex PCR, while the TCRdb copy is restricted to in-frame clones and leaves out a portion. The profile shows 95,000 to 120,000 clones, about 63% of them singletons. The sequenced sample was memory CD8+ T cells sorted from blood. Subset denoted: CD45RO+ cells pooled with CCR7-negative TemRA cells. Receptor source: a woman younger than 45 in good health.

V usage is TRBV5-6 and J usage is TRBJ2-4; D possibly uses TRBD1 or TRBD2 (5 bases each). Germline V CDR1 and CDR2: SGHDT, YYEEEE. Trimming cost V 0 bases and J 7 bases, with 11 bases left between them. This CDR3 region has 14 residues. The DNA of the CDR3 is TGTGCCAGCAGCTTGGCCGGGGCACCTAACATTCAGTACTTC. This encodes CASSLAGAPNIQYF.

The gene calls are TRBV5-4 and TRBJ2-3; the match to TRBD2 covers 9 bases. The CDR3 consists of 16 residues. V shed 4 bases and J 4 bases; nucleotides not matched to a gene: 10. Germline V gene lookup returns CDR1 SGHNT and CDR2 YYREEE (reference sequence). DNA of the CDR3: TGTGCCAGCAGCCAGGAGGGCGGGAGGGGAGCAGATACGCAGTATTTT. Amino acids: CASSQEGGRGADTQYF.

This clone was found once. The rearrangement uses TRBV5-4 and TRBJ1-4; TRBD1 agrees at 9 bases. The germline V gene has CDR1 SGHNT and CDR2 YYREEE (reference sequence). Trimming at V came to 10 bases and at J to 7 bases, leaving 8 bases not matched to a gene. The CDR3 runs to 13 residues. CDR3 bases: TGTGCCCTCCGGGACAGGGAAGGTGAAAAACTGTTTTTT. Amino acids: CALRDREGEKLFF.

The rearrangement links TRBV10-3 to TRBJ2-7, with a possible D match to TRBD1 (6 bases). The CDR3 extends over 13 amino acids. Trimming left V 2 bases short and J 3 bases short, with 8 bases between. From germline, CDR1 is ENHRY and CDR2 SYGVKD. This CDR3 is CAISEQGLYEQYF. CDR3 in DNA: TGTGCCATCAGTGAGCAGGGGCTCTACGAGCAGTACTTC.

At least ten counts were recorded for this clone. The V and J genes are TRBV5-1 and TRBJ2-7; 13 positions agree with TRBD2. This CDR3 is built from 16 residues. J gave up 5 bases and V 4 bases, and 9 bases lay outside the gene matches. Germline CDR1 reads SGHRS; CDR2 reads YFSETQ. CDR3 coding DNA: TGCGCCAGCAGCCCAAATCCCGGGACTAGCGGGAACGAGCAGTACTTC. Protein product: CASSPNPGTSGNEQYF.

The rearrangement joins TRBV4-2 to TRBJ2-1; no clear D. In germline, CDR1 is LGHNA, CDR2 YNFKEQ. V was cut by 4 bases and J by 7 bases, with 11 bases left in between. The CDR3 loop spans 13 amino acids. The CDR3 region has the DNA TGTGCCAGCAGCCGTCTAGTGGGGAATGAGCAGTTCTTC. Amino acid sequence: CASSRLVGNEQFF.

This clone appeared many times. The gene calls are TRBV2 and TRBJ1-1; D is possibly TRBD1 (6 bases). Trimming pared 6 bases from V and 1 base from J, leaving 15 bases between. The length of the CDR3 is 15 residues. Germline CDR1 SNHLY, CDR2 FYNNEI. CDR3 in amino acids: CASSEPGHKNTEAFF. For the CDR3, the DNA is TGTGCCAGCAGCGAACCGGGACACAAGAACACTGAAGCTTTCTTT.

This clone appeared a few times. The rearrangement joins TRBV7-2 to TRBJ2-2; TRBD1 might be the D (6 bases). Germline CDR1 is SGHTA and CDR2 is FQGNSA. V lost 5 bases and J 4 bases, leaving 11 bases between the germline ends. The CDR3 covers 14 residues. The CDR3 nucleotides are TGTGCCAGCAGCCATTTACAGGGCACCGGGGAGCTGTTTTTT. It codes for CASSHLQGTGELFF.

The V call is TRBV19, the J call TRBJ2-1; 8 bases are shared with TRBD2. The length of the CDR3 is 15 residues. Germline V gene sequence: CDR1 LNHDA, CDR2 SQIVND (reference sequence). V lost 6 bases and J lost 6; bases outside the gene matches: 10. The CDR3 is CASRAIAGRSNEQFF. The CDR3 region has the DNA TGTGCCAGTAGGGCTATAGCGGGGCGTTCCAATGAGCAGTTCTTC.

V gene TRBV7-9 combines with J gene TRBJ2-2; the D gene is possibly TRBD2 (5 bases). Germline loops: CDR1 SEHNR, CDR2 FQNEAQ (reference sequence). V was cut by 5 bases and J by 4 bases, with 17 bases left in between. The CDR3 length is 16 residues. The chain's CDR3 is CASSLPGFYPTGELFF. DNA of the CDR3: TGTGCCAGCAGCCTACCGGGATTCTACCCCACCGGGGAGCTGTTTTTT.

Turning to this clone: Since a far larger clone is one base different, this is likely a read error. V is TRBV7-8 and J is TRBJ2-1, with 7 positions matching TRBD1. Germline V lookup: CDR1 SGHVS, CDR2 FQNEAQ. CDR3 size: 15 residues. CDR3 sequence: CVSSPRQGPTNEQFF. DNA of the CDR3: TGTGTCAGCAGCCCGAGACAGGGTCCGACCAATGAGCAGTTCTTC. The full variable domain, with the rest looked up from reference TRBV7-8 and TRBJ2-1, is GAGVSQSPRYKVAKRGQDVALRCDPISGHVSLFWYQQALGQGPEFLTYFQNEAQLDKSGLPSDRFFAERPEGSVSTLKIQRTQQEDSAVYLCVSSPRQGPTNEQFFGPGTRLTVL.

V and J are TRBV5-5 and TRBJ1-5, with TRBD1 identical over 7 bases. V lost 1 base and J lost 8; bases outside the gene matches: 6. The CDR3 totals 14 residues. CDR1 SGHKS and CDR2 YYEKEE come from the germline V gene (reference sequence). In nucleotides, the CDR3 is TGTGCCAGCAGCTTGACGACAGGGTCGGAGCCCCAGCATTTT. Translating gives CASSLTTGSEPQHF.

The chain links TRBV5-1 to TRBJ2-4; D ambiguous. Trimming shortened V by 2 bases and J by 0 bases, and 15 bases separated the two germline ends. Germline values: CDR1 SGHRS, CDR2 YFSETQ. This CDR3 region has 17 residues. The DNA of the CDR3 is TGCGCCAGCAGCTTCGGGCCTCAAGCGCTAGCCAAAAACATTCAGTACTTC. Its translation is CASSFGPQALAKNIQYF.

This clone was seen once. Germline and junction disagree at one end, which may indicate a read error. The genes are TRBV7-8 and TRBJ1-2, with a tentative D call TRBD1 (6 bases). From germline, CDR1 is SGHVS and CDR2 FQNEAQ. The CDR3 length is 16 residues. CDR3 DNA: TGTGCCAGCATCTTAACGATGGGGGCCCTTAACTATGGCTACACCTTC. This sequence encodes CASILTMGALNYGYTF.

The chain recombines TRBV29-1 with TRBJ2-5; D gene uncertain. The J call may be in error: the DNA end matches TRBJ2-7 better. Looked up from germline, CDR1 is SQVTM and CDR2 is ANQGSEA. This CDR3 region has 14 residues. The CDR3 DNA reads TGCAGCGTGGCCGAGCGCGCCGACTTATACGAGCAGTACTTC. Its translation: CSVAERADLYEQYF.

CDR3: CASSLAREPYTGELFF. DNA of the CDR3: TGTGCCAGCAGCTTAGCTCGGGAACCCTACACCGGGGAGCTGTTTTTT. The chain carries TRBV7-8 and TRBJ2-2; D perhaps matches TRBD2 (5 bases). Germline V gene data show CDR1 as SGHVS and CDR2 as FQNEAQ. V was shortened by 0 bases and J by 3 bases, with 11 bases between the two germline ends. This CDR3 has 16 residues.

This clone appeared a few times. The chain links TRBV7-2 to TRBJ1-1, with D uncertain. V was cut by 5 bases and J by 7 bases, with 11 bases left in between. The length of the CDR3 is 12 residues. In germline, CDR1 is SGHTA, CDR2 FQGNSA. DNA for the CDR3: TGTGCCAGCAGCCCCTTCGAGGGTGAAGCTTTCTTT. This codes for CASSPFEGEAFF.